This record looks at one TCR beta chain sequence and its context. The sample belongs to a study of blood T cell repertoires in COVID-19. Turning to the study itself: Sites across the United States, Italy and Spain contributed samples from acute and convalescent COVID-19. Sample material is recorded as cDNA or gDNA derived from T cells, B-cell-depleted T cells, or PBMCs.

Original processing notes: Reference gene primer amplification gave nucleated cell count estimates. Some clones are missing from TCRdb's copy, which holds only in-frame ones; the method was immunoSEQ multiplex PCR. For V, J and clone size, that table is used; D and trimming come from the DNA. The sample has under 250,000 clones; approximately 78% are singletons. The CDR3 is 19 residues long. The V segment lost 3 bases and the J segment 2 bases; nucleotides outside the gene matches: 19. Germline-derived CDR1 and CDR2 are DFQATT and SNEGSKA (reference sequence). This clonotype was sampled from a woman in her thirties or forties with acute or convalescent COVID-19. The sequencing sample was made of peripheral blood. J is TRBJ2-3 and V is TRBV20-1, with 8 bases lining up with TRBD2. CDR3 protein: CSASRIERELEGFTDTQYF. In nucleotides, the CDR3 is TGCAGTGCTAGTCGGATTGAGCGGGAGTTGGAAGGGTTCACAGATACGCAGTATTTT.